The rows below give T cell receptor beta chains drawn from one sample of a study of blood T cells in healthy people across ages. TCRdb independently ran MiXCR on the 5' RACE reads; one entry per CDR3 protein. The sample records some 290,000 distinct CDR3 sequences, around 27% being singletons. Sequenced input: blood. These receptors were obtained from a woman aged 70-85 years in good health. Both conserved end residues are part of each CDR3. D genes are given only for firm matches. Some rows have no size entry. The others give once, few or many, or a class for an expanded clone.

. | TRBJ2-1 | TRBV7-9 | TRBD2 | TGTGCCAGCAGCTGGTCCGGGACTAGCGGCAATGAGCAGTTCTTC | CASSWSGTSGNEQFF
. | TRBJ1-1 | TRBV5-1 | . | TGCGCCAGCAGCGGGGGAGGACAGTTCACTGAAGCTTTCTTT | CASSGGGQFTEAFF
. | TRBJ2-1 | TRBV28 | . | TGTGCCAGCAGTTTATTAGTAGGATTGAATGAGCAGTTCTTC | CASSLLVGLNEQFF
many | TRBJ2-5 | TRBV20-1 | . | TGCAGTGCTACCCAGGGGACAAAGCAAGAGACCCAGTACTTC | CSATQGTKQETQYF
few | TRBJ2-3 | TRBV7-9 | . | TGTGCCAGCAGCTTAAACCGGCGGAACCTCACCTACACAGATACGCAGTATTTT | CASSLNRRNLTYTDTQYF
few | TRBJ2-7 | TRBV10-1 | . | TGCGCCAGCAGTGAGTCGAGGACTGGAGTCTACGAGCAGTACTTC | CASSESRTGVYEQYF
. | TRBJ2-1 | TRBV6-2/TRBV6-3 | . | TGTGCCAGCAGTTACTTCGACGGCAATGAGCAGTTCTTC | CASSYFDGNEQFF
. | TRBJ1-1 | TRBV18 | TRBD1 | TGTGCCAGCTCACCACGTCAGGGGGAGTACACTGAAGCTTTCTTT | CASSPRQGEYTEAFF
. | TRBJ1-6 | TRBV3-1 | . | TGTGCCAGCAGCCAAGAAACCCGGGCAAATTCACCCCTCCACTTT | CASSQETRANSPLHF
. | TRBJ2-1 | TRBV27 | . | TGTGCCAGCAGTTATTTAGAGGGATCCTACAATGAGCAGTTCTTC | CASSYLEGSYNEQFF
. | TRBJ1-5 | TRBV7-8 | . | TGTGCCAGCAGCTTTAGGGTGAGCAATCAGCCCCAGCATTTT | CASSFRVSNQPQHF
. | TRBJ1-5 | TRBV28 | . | TGCGCCAGCACCGCACTGAAGGGGAGCAATCAGCCCCAGCATTTT | CASTALKGSNQPQHF
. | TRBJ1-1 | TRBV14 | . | TGTGCCAGCAGCCAAGTATGGTCCGGGGAAGCTTTCTTT | CASSQVWSGEAFF
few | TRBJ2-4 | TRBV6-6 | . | TGTGCCAGCAGTTACTCGGCGGGGGCTAAAAACATTCGGTACTTC | CASSYSAGAKNIRYF
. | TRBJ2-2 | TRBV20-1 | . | TGCAGTGCCCAGCGGCCTACCACGGGCACCGGGGAGCTGTTTTTT | CSAQRPTTGTGELFF
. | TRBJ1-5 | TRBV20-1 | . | TGCAGTGCCGCAGGGGAGGGCAATCAGCCCCAGCATTTT | CSAAGEGNQPQHF
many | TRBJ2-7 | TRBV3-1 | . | TGTGCCAGCAGCCAATCCCACGAGCAGTACTTC | CASSQSHEQYF
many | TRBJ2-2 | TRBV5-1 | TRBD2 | TGCGCCAGCAGCTTAGCGGGAGTGCACACCGGGGAGCTGTTTTTT | CASSLAGVHTGELFF
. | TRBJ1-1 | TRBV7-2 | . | TGTGCCAGCAGCCTGTGGGCGAACACTGAAGCTTTCTTT | CASSLWANTEAFF
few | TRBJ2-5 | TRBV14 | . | TGTGCCAGCAGCCCTTGGATCCAAGAGACCCAGTACTTC | CASSPWIQETQYF
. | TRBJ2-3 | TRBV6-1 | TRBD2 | TGTGCCAGCAGAGCGGGAGCTATGCGCACAGATGCGCAGTATTTT | CASRAGAMRTDAQYF
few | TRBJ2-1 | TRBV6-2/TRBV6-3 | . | TGTGCCAGCAGTTTCAAGCTTAAGGAGCAGTTCTTC | CASSFKLKEQFF
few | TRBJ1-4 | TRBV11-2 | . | TGTGCCAGCAGCGAGTCAAGTATGGGTTATGAAAAACTGTTTTTT | CASSESSMGYEKLFF
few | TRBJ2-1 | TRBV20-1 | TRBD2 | TGCAGTGCCCCCCGCCTGAGACTAGCGGCCAATGAGCAGTTCTTC | CSAPRLRLAANEQFF
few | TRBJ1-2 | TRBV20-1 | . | TGCAGTGCTAGAGACGCTTCCCGACAAGGCTACACCTTC | CSARDASRQGYTF
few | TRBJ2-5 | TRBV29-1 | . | TGCAGCGTTGAATCGAGGGGGGGGACCCAGTACTTC | CSVESRGGTQYF
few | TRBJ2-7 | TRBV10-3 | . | TGTGCCATCAGTGAGTGGGATAGCGGCGGTTCCTACGAGCAGTACTTC | CAISEWDSGGSYEQYF
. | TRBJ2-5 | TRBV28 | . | TGTGCCAGCAGTCCTCAGGCTAGGGGACAAGAGACCCAGTACTTC | CASSPQARGQETQYF
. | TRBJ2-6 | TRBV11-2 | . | TGTGCCATCAATGGAGGCGACTCTGGGGCCAACGTCCTGACTTTC | CAINGGDSGANVLTF
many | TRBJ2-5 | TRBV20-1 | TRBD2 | TGCAGTGCTGGGAAGAGCGGGACTATTGATTACCAAGAGACCCAGTACTTC | CSAGKSGTIDYQETQYF
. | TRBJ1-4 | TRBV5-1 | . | TGCGCCAGCAGCTTGGGGAACCTTAATGAAAAACTGTTTTTT | CASSLGNLNEKLFF
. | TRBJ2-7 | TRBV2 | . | TGTGCCAGCAGTGAACACCTAATTGGGGCGGGTTACGAGCAGTACTTC | CASSEHLIGAGYEQYF
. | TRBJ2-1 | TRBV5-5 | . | TGTGCCAGCAGCTTGGCGATTCAGCAGTTCTTC | CASSLAIQQFF
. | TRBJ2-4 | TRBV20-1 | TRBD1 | TGCAGTGCTGGGACAGGGGTAGCCAAAAACATTCAGTACTTC | CSAGTGVAKNIQYF
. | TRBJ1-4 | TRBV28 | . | TGTGCCAGCAGTTTTTCGGCCGTTGAAAAACTGTTTTTT | CASSFSAVEKLFF
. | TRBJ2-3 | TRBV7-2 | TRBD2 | TGTGCCAGCAGCTTAGGCGGGACTAGCGGTTCTCGAGATACGCAGTATTTT | CASSLGGTSGSRDTQYF
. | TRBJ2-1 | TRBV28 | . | TGTGCCACAATGGGGCAAGGAACACCCTCTCTCAATGAGCAGTTCTTC | CATMGQGTPSLNEQFF